These 12 T cell receptor beta chains originate from one sample sequenced in a study of type 1 and type 2 diabetes patients. The PCR template was genomic DNA. A primer set of 30 forward and 13 reverse primers amplified the CDR3. TCRdb ran MiXCR on the multiplex PCR reads and lists one entry per CDR3 protein. The sample has around 300,000 distinct CDR3 sequences, over 45% seen once; the top ten hold about an eighth. Sequenced: peripheral blood mononuclear cells (PBMCs). These receptors were taken from a man aged 18-30 years with type 2 diabetes.

This clonotype was detected only a few times. The chain is built from TRBV30 and TRBJ1-1; tentative D call: TRBD1 (5 bases). The CDR3 has 13 residues. The germline gives CDR1 GTSNPN, CDR2 SVGIG (reference sequence). V was pared by 7 bases and J by 4 bases, with 16 bases between. The CDR3 loop is CAYKQVVGTEAFF. As DNA, the CDR3 is TGTGCCTACAAACAGGTGGTTGGCACTGAAGCTTTCTTT.

The chain couples TRBV6-5 to TRBJ2-1, with a weak D call TRBD2 (5 bases). Deletions cut 7 bases from V and 1 base from J, with 14 bases between. From germline, CDR1 is MNHEY and CDR2 SVGAGI. The CDR3 is made up of 15 amino acids. The CDR3 DNA reads as TGTGCCAGCACCAGATCGGGAACATCCTACAATGAGCAGTTCTTC. It specifies CASTRSGTSYNEQFF.

This clonotype was seen only a few times. The chain combines TRBV18 with TRBJ1-4; TRBD1 matches at 10 bases. Losses at the gene ends were 3 bases for V and 7 bases for J; bases not matched to a gene: 8. Germline assignment: CDR1 KGHSH and CDR2 LQKENI. This CDR3 contains 16 residues. Here the CDR3 reads CASSPVTGQGTEKLFF. The CDR3 DNA reads TGTGCCAGCTCACCGGTGACGGGACAGGGGACTGAAAAACTGTTTTTT. Combining the CDR3 with reference TRBV18 and TRBJ1-4 gives the whole variable domain NAGVMQNPRHLVRRRGQEARLRCSPMKGHSHVYWYRQLPEEGLKFMVYLQKENIIDESGMPKERFSAEFPKEGPSILRIQQVVRGDSAAYFCASSPVTGQGTEKLFFGSGTQLSVL.

This clonotype has more than one count but fewer than ten. The J gene is TRBJ1-1, the V gene TRBV6-6; 10 nucleotides line up with TRBD1. V was pared by 2 bases and J by 5 bases, with 5 bases of the junction left unmatched. The CDR3 has 15 amino acids. Germline V gene lookup returns CDR1 MNHNY and CDR2 SVGAGI (reference sequence). CDR3 in DNA: TGTGCCAGCAGTTACGGTGGGACAGGGGAAACTGAAGCTTTCTTT. Translation: CASSYGGTGETEAFF.

The V call is TRBV15, the J call TRBJ2-7; possible D gene TRBD1, 6 bases. Deletions cut 0 bases from V and 3 bases from J, with 12 bases between. The length of the CDR3 is 15 residues. Germline V gives CDR1 LNHNV, CDR2 YYDKDF (reference sequence). CDR3 sequence (DNA): TGTGCCACCAGCAGAGATCTGGGACATATCTACGAGCAGTACTTC. Amino acids: CATSRDLGHIYEQYF.

The chain joins TRBV11-3 to TRBJ2-5; 7 nucleotides agree with TRBD1. The J call is doubtful: the DNA matches TRBJ2-1 better. Germline V gives CDR1 SGHNT, CDR2 YENEEA. The CDR3 covers 14 residues. The CDR3 spells CASSRRDRHYEQFF. CDR3 nucleotides: TGTGCCAGCAGCCGACGGGACAGACATTATGAGCAGTTCTTC.

The gene calls are TRBV18 and TRBJ2-5, with D unclear. The CDR3 length is 14 residues. V was cut by 1 base and J by 2 bases, with 8 bases left in between. In germline, CDR1 is KGHSH, CDR2 LQKENI. The CDR3 DNA follows: TGTGCCAGCTCACCACTGGACGTTCAAGAGACCCAGTACTTC. Residues: CASSPLDVQETQYF.

With respect to this clonotype: This could be a read error, since a much larger clone is one nucleotide away. V gene TRBV10-1 combines with J gene TRBJ2-2, with D unclear. CDR1 and CDR2 from the germline V gene are WNHNN and SYGVQD (reference sequence). V shed 8 bases and J shed 0 bases, with 13 bases lying between them. The CDR3 consists of 15 residues. The CDR3 protein is CASPVGRPNTGELFF. The CDR3 DNA reads as TGCGCCAGCCCCGTCGGACGGCCGAACACCGGGGAGCTGTTTTTT.

The chain joins TRBV2 to TRBJ1-2, with TRBD1 identical over 8 bases. V was clipped by 4 bases and J by 8 bases; unmatched bases: 12. The CDR3 runs 15 residues. Germline V CDR1 and CDR2: SNHLY, FYNNEI. CDR3 residues: CASSVSRTGSRGYTF. The CDR3 DNA sequence: TGTGCCAGCAGTGTGAGTAGGACAGGGTCTCGAGGCTACACCTTC.

This clonotype was seen more than once but under ten times. The chain recombines TRBV20-1 with TRBJ1-1; weak D call: TRBD1 (5 bases). V lost 3 bases and J lost 7, with 18 bases in between. The CDR3 consists of 14 residues. Germline V gene sequence: CDR1 DFQATT, CDR2 SNEGSKA (reference sequence). The CDR3 DNA sequence: TGCAGTGCTAGGGCCATGACAGCGGGCGATGAAGCTTTCTTT. Translating gives CSARAMTAGDEAFF.

This clonotype appeared many times. The CDR3 DNA reads TGTGCCAGCAGCTACACAGGGAACTATGGCTACACCTTC. This encodes CASSYTGNYGYTF. The J gene is TRBJ1-2, the V gene TRBV7-2; weak D call: TRBD1 (6 bases). CDR3 size: 13 residues. V gave up 4 bases and J gave up 2 bases, with 8 bases separating them. Germline V gene data show CDR1 as SGHTA and CDR2 as FQGNSA.

This clonotype was observed a few times. The chain joins TRBV7-8 to TRBJ2-5, with 7 bases fitting TRBD1. The trim removed 6 bases at V and 5 bases at J, leaving 15 bases unmatched. CDR3 length: 16 residues. The germline gives CDR1 SGHVS, CDR2 FQNEAQ. CDR3 sequence reads: CASSPKTGQVGETQYF. The CDR3, as DNA: TGTGCCAGCAGTCCTAAGACCGGACAGGTTGGGGAGACCCAGTACTTC.